Below, 4 T cell receptor beta chains from the same sample are listed, as sequenced in a study of blood T cell repertoires in COVID-19. Method: immunoSEQ multiplex PCR; TCRdb's copy keeps in-frame clones and lacks some. Found here are hundreds of thousands of clones, approximately 89% of them singletons; the top ten hold less than 4.5%. The sequenced sample consisted of PBMCs or T cells enriched from blood (not recorded which). The receptors were sampled from a woman under 40 with acute COVID-19.

The chain links TRBV7-8 to TRBJ1-2; 8 positions agree with TRBD1. With V trimmed by 2 bases and J by 4 bases, 6 bases remained unmatched. Germline-derived CDR1 and CDR2 are SGHVS and FQNEAQ. The CDR3 loop spans 15 amino acids. CDR3 DNA: TGTGCCAGCAGCTTAAGTCGACAGGGGACCTATGGCTACACCTTC. This sequence encodes CASSLSRQGTYGYTF.

The chain is built from TRBV7-8 and TRBJ2-1; perhaps TRBD2 as D (5 bases). From germline, CDR1 is SGHVS and CDR2 FQNEAQ. Trimming shortened V by 0 bases and J by 5 bases, and 11 bases separated the two germline ends. The CDR3 spans 15 residues. CDR3 amino acids: CASSLAVAGNNEQFF. CDR3 nucleotides: TGTGCCAGCAGCTTAGCGGTTGCCGGGAACAATGAGCAGTTCTTC.

The chain carries TRBV19 and TRBJ1-1; tentative D call: TRBD1 (5 bases). There are 14 residues in the CDR3. Germline loops: CDR1 LNHDA, CDR2 SQIVND (reference sequence). V lost 5 bases and J 4 bases, leaving 14 bases between the germline ends. DNA for the CDR3: TGTGCCAGTAGTCCGGGACTCGTTGTCACTGAAGCTTTCTTT. Amino acids: CASSPGLVVTEAFF.

The chain couples TRBV6-2 or TRBV6-3 to TRBJ2-3; 7 bases map to TRBD2. The CDR3 covers 16 residues. Germline V CDR1 and CDR2: MNHEY, SVGEGT. Trimming took 5 bases from V and 2 from J; bases not matched to a gene: 10. The CDR3 sequence is CASSVRAGIYTDTQYF. CDR3 coding DNA: TGTGCCAGCAGTGTTCGAGCGGGGATTTACACAGATACGCAGTATTTT.